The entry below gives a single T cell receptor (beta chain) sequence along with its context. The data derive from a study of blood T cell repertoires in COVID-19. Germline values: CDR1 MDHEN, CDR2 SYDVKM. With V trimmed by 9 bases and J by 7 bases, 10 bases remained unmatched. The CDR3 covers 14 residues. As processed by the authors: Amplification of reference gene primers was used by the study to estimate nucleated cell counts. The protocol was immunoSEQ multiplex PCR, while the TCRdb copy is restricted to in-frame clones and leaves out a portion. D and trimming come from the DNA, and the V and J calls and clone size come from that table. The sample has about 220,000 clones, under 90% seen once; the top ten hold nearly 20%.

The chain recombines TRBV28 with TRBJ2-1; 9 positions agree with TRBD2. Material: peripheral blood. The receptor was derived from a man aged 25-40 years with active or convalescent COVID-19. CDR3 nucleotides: TGTGCCAGTCATAGCGGGAGATTCGGAAATGAGCAGTTCTTC. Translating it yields CASHSGRFGNEQFF.